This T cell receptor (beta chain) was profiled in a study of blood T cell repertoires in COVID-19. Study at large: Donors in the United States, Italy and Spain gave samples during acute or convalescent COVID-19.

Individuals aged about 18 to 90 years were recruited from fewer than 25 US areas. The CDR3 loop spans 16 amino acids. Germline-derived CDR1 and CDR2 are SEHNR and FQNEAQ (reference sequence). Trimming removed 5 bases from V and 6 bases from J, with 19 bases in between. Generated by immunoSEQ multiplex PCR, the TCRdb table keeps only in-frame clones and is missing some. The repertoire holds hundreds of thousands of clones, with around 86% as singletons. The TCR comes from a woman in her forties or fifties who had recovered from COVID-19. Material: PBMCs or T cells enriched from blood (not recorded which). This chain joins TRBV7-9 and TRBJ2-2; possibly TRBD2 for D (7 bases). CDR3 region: CASSPNYRAGAGELFF. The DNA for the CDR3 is TGTGCCAGCAGCCCCAATTACAGGGCGGGGGCCGGGGAGCTGTTTTTT.